This paragraph covers one TCR beta chain sequence. Its target is not known. V shed 3 bases, J shed 4 bases, and the junction held 2 bases outside the gene matches. The length of the CDR3 is 13 residues. Germline lookup yields CDR1 MNHNS and CDR2 SASEGT. PCR amplification relied on 60 Vbeta primers (plus 13 Jbeta primers). Sequenced by immunoSEQ multiplex PCR; TCRdb stores in-frame clones only, minus some. The sample lists under 200,000 clones, around 65% occurring once. The source of the sample is a study of cytomegalovirus exposure and HLA in healthy donors. Whole-study context: Tens of millions of unique TCRs from HLA-typed donors were held in an early data release.

Findings and limits, study-wide: After further analysis at a later stage, around 17,000 TCR beta sequences were associated with HLA alleles at 0.05 false discovery rate.

The chain carries TRBV6-1 and TRBJ2-5; 7 nucleotides agree with TRBD2. Sequencing used PBMCs. The receptor's source is a woman aged 40 to 50 in good health and CMV-seropositive. The CDR3, as DNA: TGTGCCAGCAGTGACACGGGAGGAGAGACCCAGTACTTC. Protein sequence: CASSDTGGETQYF.